This TCR beta chain was obtained from a study of blood T cell repertoires in COVID-19. The wider study: Collection of acute and convalescent COVID-19 samples took place in the United States, Italy and Spain. In each case, the material was cDNA or gDNA derived from T cells, B-cell-depleted T cells, or PBMCs.

V lost 7 bases, J lost 8 bases, and 18 bases lay in between. CDR3 size: 15 residues. Germline lookup yields CDR1 LNHDA and CDR2 SQIVND (reference sequence). Original methodology: Amplifying reference gene primers gave estimates of nucleated cell counts. Clones were sequenced by immunoSEQ multiplex PCR, and TCRdb holds only the in-frame ones, with some missing. V and J calls and clone size come straight from that table; D and trimming were deduced from the DNA. Of about 170,000 clones listed, approximately 88% were seen once; the top ten hold 9.1%. This clone was seen only a few times. The clonotype originates from a woman of 80 years or more with active or convalescent COVID-19. The sequencing sample was made of peripheral blood. The J gene is TRBJ1-6, the V gene TRBV19; a weak D match, TRBD1 (5 bases). CDR3 in DNA: TGTGCCAGTACCAACGGGCATCAAGGGGATTCACCCCTCCACTTT. This translates into CASTNGHQGDSPLHF.